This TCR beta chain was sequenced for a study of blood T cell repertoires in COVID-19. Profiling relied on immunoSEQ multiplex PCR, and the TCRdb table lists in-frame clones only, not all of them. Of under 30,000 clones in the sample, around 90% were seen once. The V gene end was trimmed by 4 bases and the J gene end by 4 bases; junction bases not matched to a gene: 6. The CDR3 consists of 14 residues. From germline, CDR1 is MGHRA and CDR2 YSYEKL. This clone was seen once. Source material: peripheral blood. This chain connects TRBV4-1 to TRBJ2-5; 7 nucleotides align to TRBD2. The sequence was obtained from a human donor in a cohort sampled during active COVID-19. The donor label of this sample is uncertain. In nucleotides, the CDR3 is TGCGCCAGCAGCCGGCTAGCGGTAGGAGAGACCCAGTACTTC. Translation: CASSRLAVGETQYF.